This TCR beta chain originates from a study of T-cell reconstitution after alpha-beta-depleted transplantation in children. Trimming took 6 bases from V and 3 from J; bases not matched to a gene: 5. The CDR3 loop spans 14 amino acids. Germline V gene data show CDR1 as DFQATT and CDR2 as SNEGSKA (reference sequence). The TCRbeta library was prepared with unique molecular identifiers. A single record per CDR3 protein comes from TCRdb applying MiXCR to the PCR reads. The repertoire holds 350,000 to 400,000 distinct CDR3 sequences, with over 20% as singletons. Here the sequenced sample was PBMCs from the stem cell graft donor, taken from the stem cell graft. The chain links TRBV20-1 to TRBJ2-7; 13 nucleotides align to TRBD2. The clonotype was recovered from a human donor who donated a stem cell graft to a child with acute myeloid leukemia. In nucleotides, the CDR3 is TGCAGTGCCAGCGGACTAGCGGGAGTCTACGAGCAGTACTTC. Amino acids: CSASGLAGVYEQYF.